The T cell receptor (beta chain) described here comes from a study of blood T cell repertoires in COVID-19. Study in general: The origin of the acute and convalescent COVID-19 samples was the United States, Italy and Spain. T cells, B-cell-depleted T cells, or PBMCs supplied cDNA or gDNA.

Libraries were prepared by immunoSEQ multiplex PCR; TCRdb keeps only in-frame clonotypes and omits some of them. The table lists 300,000 to 350,000 clones, approximately 89% of them singletons. Germline lookup yields CDR1 SEHNR and CDR2 FQNEAQ (reference sequence). The V end was cut by 6 bases, the J end by 4 bases, with 19 bases between. The CDR3 runs to 15 residues. This clone was seen only a few times. This sequence joins TRBV7-9 and TRBJ2-7, with D possibly TRBD2 on 8 matching bases. This sequence was found in a young man who had recovered from COVID-19. The source material was PBMCs or T cells enriched from blood (not recorded which). The CDR3 bases are TGTGCCAGCAGACGCAAGGGGGCTAGCGGGTACGAGCAGTACTTC. This codes for CASRRKGASGYEQYF.